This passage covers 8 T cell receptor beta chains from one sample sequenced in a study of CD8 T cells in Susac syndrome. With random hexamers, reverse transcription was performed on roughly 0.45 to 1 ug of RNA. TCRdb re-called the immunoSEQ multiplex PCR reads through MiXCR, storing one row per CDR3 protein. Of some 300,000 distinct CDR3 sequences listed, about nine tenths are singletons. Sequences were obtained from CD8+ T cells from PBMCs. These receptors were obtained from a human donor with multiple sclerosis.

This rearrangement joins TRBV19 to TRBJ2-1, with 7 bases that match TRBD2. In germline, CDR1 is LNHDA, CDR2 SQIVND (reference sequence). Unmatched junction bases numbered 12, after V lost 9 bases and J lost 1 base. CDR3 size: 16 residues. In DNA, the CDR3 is TGTGCCAGCACCTTTGGGGCGGGGGAGTCCTACAATGAGCAGTTCTTC. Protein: CASTFGAGESYNEQFF.

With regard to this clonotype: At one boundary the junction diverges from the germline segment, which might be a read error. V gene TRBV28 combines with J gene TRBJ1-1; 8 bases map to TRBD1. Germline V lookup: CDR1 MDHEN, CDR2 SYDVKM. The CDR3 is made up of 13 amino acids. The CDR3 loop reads CASSFRGHTEVFF. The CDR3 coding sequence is TGTGCCAGCAGTTTCAGGGGGCACACTGAAGTTTTCTTT.

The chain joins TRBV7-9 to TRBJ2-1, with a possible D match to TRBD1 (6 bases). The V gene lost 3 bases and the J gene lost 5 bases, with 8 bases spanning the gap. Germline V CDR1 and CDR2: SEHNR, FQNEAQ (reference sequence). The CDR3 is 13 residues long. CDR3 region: CASSFAGDNEQFF. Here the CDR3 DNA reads TGTGCCAGCAGCTTTGCAGGGGACAATGAGCAGTTCTTC.

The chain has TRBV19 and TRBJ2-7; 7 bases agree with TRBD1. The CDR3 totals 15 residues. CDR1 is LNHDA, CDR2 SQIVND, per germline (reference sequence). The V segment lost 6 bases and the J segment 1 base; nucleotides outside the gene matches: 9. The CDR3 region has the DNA TGTGCCAGTAGCGCGTCGGCAGGGGGTTCCTACGAGCAGTACTTC. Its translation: CASSASAGGSYEQYF. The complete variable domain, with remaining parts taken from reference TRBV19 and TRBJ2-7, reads DGGITQSPKYLFRKEGQNVTLSCEQNLNHDAMYWYRQDPGQGLRLIYYSQIVNDFQKGDIAEGYSVSREKKESFPLTVTSAQKNPTAFYLCASSASAGGSYEQYFGPGTRLTVT.

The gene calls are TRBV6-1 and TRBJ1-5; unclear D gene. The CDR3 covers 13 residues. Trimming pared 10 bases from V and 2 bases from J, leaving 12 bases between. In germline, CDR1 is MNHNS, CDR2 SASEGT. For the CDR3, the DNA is TGTGCCACCAAGTGGATGGGCAATCAGCCCCAGCATTTT. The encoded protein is CATKWMGNQPQHF.

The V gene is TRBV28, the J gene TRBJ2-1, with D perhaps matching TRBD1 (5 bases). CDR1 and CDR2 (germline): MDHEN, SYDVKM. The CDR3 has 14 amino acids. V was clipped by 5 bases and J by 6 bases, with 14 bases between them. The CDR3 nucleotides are TGTGCCAGCAGTCCCCTGGGGCAGCCCAATGAGCAGTTCTTC. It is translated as CASSPLGQPNEQFF.

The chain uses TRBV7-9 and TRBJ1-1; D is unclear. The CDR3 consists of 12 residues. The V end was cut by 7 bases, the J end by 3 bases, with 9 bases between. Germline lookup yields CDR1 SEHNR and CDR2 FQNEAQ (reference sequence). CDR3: CASTHTYTEAFF. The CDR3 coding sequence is TGTGCCAGCACCCACACATACACTGAAGCTTTCTTT.

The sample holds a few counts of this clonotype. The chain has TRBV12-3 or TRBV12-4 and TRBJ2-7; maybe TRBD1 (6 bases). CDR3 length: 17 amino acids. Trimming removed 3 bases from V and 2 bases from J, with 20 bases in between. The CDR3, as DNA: TGTGCCAGCAGTTTTTCCGTGGAAAGGGGGACCACCTACGAGCAGTACTTC. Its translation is CASSFSVERGTTYEQYF.